A selection of T cell receptor beta chains follows, all from one sample in a study of identical twins. One entry per CDR3 protein results from TCRdb running MiXCR on the 5' RACE reads. The repertoire holds 400,000 to 600,000 distinct CDR3 sequences, with approximately 20% as singletons. The same sample was also studied in work on yellow fever vaccine responses in identical twins.

The sequenced sample consisted of CD4+ T cells sorted from blood. The receptors were gathered from a young woman in good health. The CDR3 runs from the conserved cysteine through the conserved F or W. Fields, in order: J gene, V gene, D gene, clone size, CDR3 DNA, CDR3 protein. D genes are given only for firm matches. The size of a clone is reported for some rows only, either as once, few or many, or as a class for expanded clones.

j_gene: TRBJ2-1; v_gene: TRBV12-3/TRBV12-4; d_gene: .; abundance: many; CDR3nt: TGTGCCAGCAGGTCCGCAGGGGGAGGCTCCTACAATGAGCAGTTCTTC; CDR3aa: CASRSAGGGSYNEQFF
j_gene: TRBJ2-1; v_gene: TRBV5-1; d_gene: .; abundance: few; CDR3nt: TGCGCCAGCAGGGAGAACTCCCACAATGAGCAGTTCTTC; CDR3aa: CASRENSHNEQFF
j_gene: TRBJ2-2; v_gene: TRBV3-1; d_gene: TRBD2; abundance: few; CDR3nt: TGTGCCAGCATTGGCAGCGGGGGGGCCACCGGGGAGCTGTTTTTT; CDR3aa: CASIGSGGATGELFF
j_gene: TRBJ2-5; v_gene: TRBV20-1; d_gene: .; abundance: .; CDR3nt: TGCAGTGCTACTCGGCAGGGGGGGGATATACGGACCCAGTACTTC; CDR3aa: CSATRQGGDIRTQYF
j_gene: TRBJ2-1; v_gene: TRBV3-1; d_gene: .; abundance: .; CDR3nt: TGTGCCAGCAGGACGTGGACGTCTCCCTACAATGAGCAGTTCTTC; CDR3aa: CASRTWTSPYNEQFF
j_gene: TRBJ2-6; v_gene: TRBV20-1; d_gene: .; abundance: .; CDR3nt: TGCAGTGCTAGTACGGGGTCCGGGGGGGCCAACGTCCTGACTTTC; CDR3aa: CSASTGSGGANVLTF
j_gene: TRBJ2-1; v_gene: TRBV14; d_gene: .; abundance: few; CDR3nt: TGTGCCAGCAGCAACCCAGGGCTCGTGCAGTTCTTC; CDR3aa: CASSNPGLVQFF
j_gene: TRBJ1-2; v_gene: TRBV24-1; d_gene: TRBD1; abundance: few; CDR3nt: TGTGCCACCAGTGGTGACAGGGAGAGCTACACCTTC; CDR3aa: CATSGDRESYTF
j_gene: TRBJ1-3; v_gene: TRBV7-8; d_gene: .; abundance: once; CDR3nt: TGTGCCAGCAGCCCTACCCCCAGGGGCCAGGCTGGAAACACCATATATTTT; CDR3aa: CASSPTPRGQAGNTIYF
j_gene: TRBJ1-1; v_gene: TRBV5-1; d_gene: TRBD1; abundance: .; CDR3nt: TGCGCCAGCAGTGGGAGGGGGCAGCCTGAAGCTTTCTTT; CDR3aa: CASSGRGQPEAFF
j_gene: TRBJ2-7; v_gene: TRBV28; d_gene: .; abundance: few; CDR3nt: TGTGCCAGCACGAGGCAGCAAAATTACGAGCAGTACTTC; CDR3aa: CASTRQQNYEQYF
j_gene: TRBJ2-1; v_gene: TRBV12-3/TRBV12-4; d_gene: TRBD2; abundance: medium-sized; CDR3nt: TGTGCCAGCAGCCGAAAACAACTAGCGAGCTTAGGGAATGAGCAGTTCTTC; CDR3aa: CASSRKQLASLGNEQFF
j_gene: TRBJ2-3; v_gene: TRBV7-3; d_gene: .; abundance: .; CDR3nt: TGTGCCAGCAGCATGGGACGGACTGGCACAGATACGCAGTATTTT; CDR3aa: CASSMGRTGTDTQYF
j_gene: TRBJ2-1; v_gene: TRBV20-1; d_gene: .; abundance: few; CDR3nt: TGCAGTGCTAGGGATCGCGGGAAAGGTTACAATGAGCAGTTCTTC; CDR3aa: CSARDRGKGYNEQFF
j_gene: TRBJ1-5; v_gene: TRBV20-1; d_gene: .; abundance: .; CDR3nt: TGCAGTGCTACTGACACCCCCGTCCCCAATCAGCCCCAGCATTTT; CDR3aa: CSATDTPVPNQPQHF
j_gene: TRBJ2-7; v_gene: TRBV5-6; d_gene: .; abundance: .; CDR3nt: TGTGCCAGCAGCTTGATTAGCTCCTCCTACGAGCAGTACTTC; CDR3aa: CASSLISSSYEQYF
j_gene: TRBJ2-4; v_gene: TRBV28; d_gene: .; abundance: few; CDR3nt: TGTGCCAGCAGTCATCACCCAGGGCAAATAGCCAAAAACATTCAGTACTTC; CDR3aa: CASSHHPGQIAKNIQYF
j_gene: TRBJ2-1; v_gene: TRBV6-2/TRBV6-3; d_gene: TRBD2; abundance: few; CDR3nt: TGTGCCAGCAGCAACCCAAGAGGACTAGCGGGAGGGCCAGGGCAGTTCTTC; CDR3aa: CASSNPRGLAGGPGQFF
j_gene: TRBJ1-2; v_gene: TRBV5-1; d_gene: .; abundance: few; CDR3nt: TGCGCCAGCACACCGGAGGGGAGCTATGGCTACACCTTC; CDR3aa: CASTPEGSYGYTF
j_gene: TRBJ2-3; v_gene: TRBV20-1; d_gene: TRBD2; abundance: few; CDR3nt: TGCAGTGTCCCTCTGGGGGGGAGTGTCGCAGATACGCAGTATTTT; CDR3aa: CSVPLGGSVADTQYF
j_gene: TRBJ2-7; v_gene: TRBV5-1; d_gene: .; abundance: .; CDR3nt: TGCGCCAGCAGGGTAGCGGCTACCTCCTACGAGCAGTACTTC; CDR3aa: CASRVAATSYEQYF
j_gene: TRBJ2-4; v_gene: TRBV7-9; d_gene: TRBD2; abundance: .; CDR3nt: TGTGCCAGCAGCTCTTACAGCGGGAAAGCCAAAAACATTCAGTACTTC; CDR3aa: CASSSYSGKAKNIQYF
j_gene: TRBJ2-1; v_gene: TRBV20-1; d_gene: .; abundance: .; CDR3nt: TGCAGTGGATTAAGCTCCTACAATGAGCAGTTCTTC; CDR3aa: CSGLSSYNEQFF